This T cell receptor beta chain is drawn from a study of patients and donors after allogeneic stem cell transplantation. This CDR3 comprises 13 residues. In germline, CDR1 is MNHEY, CDR2 SVGAGI. V shed 0 bases and J shed 0 bases, with 2 bases lying between them. Each CDR3 protein is one row after TCRdb ran MiXCR on the RT-PCR reads. The repertoire holds about a million distinct CDR3 sequences, with 18% as singletons. This receptor was obtained from a human donor who was either an allogeneic HSCT recipient or a stem cell or donor lymphocyte infusion donor (not recorded which). It is not recorded whose cells these are; they may come from a transplant donor. The sample consisted of blood, either unsorted or a sorted T cell fraction (not recorded which). The rearrangement links TRBV6-5 to TRBJ1-2; D not certain. CDR3 protein: CASSYSANYGYTF. The CDR3 DNA sequence: TGTGCCAGCAGTTACTCAGCTAACTATGGCTACACCTTC.